The 11 T cell receptor beta chains listed next were all sequenced from one sample in a study of cytotoxic CD8 clonotypes in ibrutinib-treated CLL. Some clones are missing from TCRdb's copy, which holds only in-frame ones; the method was immunoSEQ multiplex PCR. The sample has 200,000 to 250,000 clones, 70% seen once. Sequencing used PBMCs, obtained after 24 months of ibrutinib treatment. These receptors all come from a human donor with chronic lymphocytic leukemia.

With regard to this clone: Other DNA variants within this sample encode the same CDR3. This chain connects TRBV15 to TRBJ1-2; tentatively, D is TRBD1 (6 bases). Germline CDR1 LNHNV, CDR2 YYDKDF (reference sequence). The CDR3 has 14 amino acids. The V end was cut by 2 bases, the J end by 2 bases, with 9 bases between. The CDR3: CATSRIGQNYGYTF. For the CDR3, the DNA is TGTGCCACCAGCAGAATCGGACAGAACTATGGCTACACCTTC.

This clone was counted only a few times. This chain links TRBV5-1 with TRBJ2-1; no reliable D call. CDR1 and CDR2 (germline): SGHRS, YFSETQ. This CDR3 is 11 amino acids long. Trimming removed 3 bases from V and 9 bases from J, with 7 bases in between. The CDR3 region has the DNA TGCGCCAGCAGCTGGGAAGGTGAGCAGTTCTTC. It specifies CASSWEGEQFF.

V is TRBV20-1 and J is TRBJ1-2; no clear D. The CDR3 sequence is 10 residues long. Germline CDR1 and CDR2: DFQATT and SNEGSKA (reference sequence). The V gene lost 4 bases and the J gene lost 4 bases, with 4 bases spanning the gap. CDR3 amino acids: CSAKSYGYTF. In DNA form, the CDR3 reads TGCAGTGCTAAGAGCTATGGCTACACCTTC.

The chain links TRBV28 to TRBJ1-1, with 7 bases that match TRBD1. The CDR3 is 12 residues long. V gave up 6 bases and J gave up 6 bases; unmatched junction bases: 4. Germline V CDR1 and CDR2: MDHEN, SYDVKM. The CDR3 region is CASSYTGAEAFF. The CDR3 nucleotides are TGTGCCAGCAGCTATACAGGGGCTGAAGCTTTCTTT.

There are a few counts of this clone. The J gene is TRBJ2-5, the V gene TRBV19; a possible D gene is TRBD2 (8 bases). The CDR3 is made up of 14 amino acids. Trimming took 2 bases from V and 5 from J, leaving 12 bases between them. Germline V gene data show CDR1 as LNHDA and CDR2 as SQIVND (reference sequence). Here the CDR3 DNA reads TGTGCCAGTAGTATATCGGGAGGGGGCGAGACCCAGTACTTC. Amino acid sequence: CASSISGGGETQYF.

This chain connects TRBV27 to TRBJ1-2; D remains unclear. Germline CDR1 is MNHEY and CDR2 is SMNVEV (reference sequence). V was cut by 5 bases and J by 0 bases, with 16 bases left in between. The CDR3 contains 16 residues. The CDR3, as DNA: TGTGCCAGCAGTCACTTTCCGGACGGCTCTAACTATGGCTACACCTTC. Translating gives CASSHFPDGSNYGYTF.

CDR3 DNA: TGTGCCTGGTGGGGACGGTGGGACAATCAGCCCCAGCATTTT. It specifies CAWWGRWDNQPQHF. The gene calls are TRBV30 and TRBJ1-5; the D gene is possibly TRBD1 (5 bases). The CDR3 sequence is 14 residues long. CDR1 is GTSNPN, CDR2 SVGIG, per germline (reference sequence). Trimming left V 5 bases short and J 3 bases short, with 14 bases between.

The CDR3 sequence is CASSLIGTGGNEQFF. The DNA of the CDR3 is TGCGCCAGCAGCCTGATTGGGACAGGGGGGAATGAGCAGTTCTTC. The genes are TRBV4-1 and TRBJ2-1; 11 bases agree with TRBD1. This CDR3 comprises 15 residues. Germline values: CDR1 MGHRA, CDR2 YSYEKL. V shed 4 bases and J 7 bases; nucleotides not matched to a gene: 6.

This chain links TRBV5-6 with TRBJ2-1; 8 bases are a match to TRBD1. V lost 1 base to trimming and J lost 16 bases; unmatched junction nucleotides: 7. The CDR3 runs to 12 residues. In germline, CDR1 is SGHDT, CDR2 YYEEEE. CDR3 amino acids: CASSLFGTGEFF. The CDR3 DNA is TGTGCCAGCAGCTTGTTCGGGACAGGAGAATTCTTC.

V is TRBV11-3 and J is TRBJ2-5; perhaps TRBD2 as D (6 bases). Germline CDR1 and CDR2: SGHNT and YENEEA. CDR3 length: 15 amino acids. V shed 0 bases and J shed 5 bases, with 13 bases lying between them. The DNA of the CDR3 is TGTGCCAGCAGCTTAGAGGGGACTGACCGGGAGACCCAGTACTTC. It encodes CASSLEGTDRETQYF.

The genes are TRBV4-1 and TRBJ2-4; no clear D gene. Looked up from germline, CDR1 is MGHRA and CDR2 is YSYEKL. Trimming removed 3 bases from V and 4 bases from J, with 22 bases in between. The CDR3 covers 18 residues. Here the CDR3 DNA reads TGCGCCAGCAGCCACCAAGGCCCTGATTACTGGGCGAAAAACATTCAGTACTTC. Translated, it gives CASSHQGPDYWAKNIQYF.